Below, one T cell receptor (beta chain) is given with its context. Its specificity is not known. Other DNA sequences of this sample code for an identical CDR3. The data belong to a study of shared clonotypes between healthy human individuals. Deep-level running was used for the assay. TCRdb's table, derived via immunoSEQ multiplex PCR, lists solely in-frame clones and lacks some. Among millions of clones listed, approximately 90% were seen once. Broader study findings: For sorted subsets, rarefaction showed incomplete sequencing despite large depth.

This CDR3 has 15 residues. V was trimmed by 2 bases and J by 4 bases, leaving 13 bases between them. The germline CDR1 and CDR2 sequences are SGDLS and YYNGEE. The chain couples TRBV9 to TRBJ2-1, with D possibly being TRBD2 (7 bases). Sequenced: naive CD4+ T cells sorted from blood. Stated subset: CD45RA+ positively selected. This clonotype originated in a man aged 18 to 29 in good health. CDR3 region: CASSVSAGAYNEQFF. The CDR3 DNA reads TGTGCCAGCAGCGTTTCGGCGGGGGCATACAATGAGCAGTTCTTC.